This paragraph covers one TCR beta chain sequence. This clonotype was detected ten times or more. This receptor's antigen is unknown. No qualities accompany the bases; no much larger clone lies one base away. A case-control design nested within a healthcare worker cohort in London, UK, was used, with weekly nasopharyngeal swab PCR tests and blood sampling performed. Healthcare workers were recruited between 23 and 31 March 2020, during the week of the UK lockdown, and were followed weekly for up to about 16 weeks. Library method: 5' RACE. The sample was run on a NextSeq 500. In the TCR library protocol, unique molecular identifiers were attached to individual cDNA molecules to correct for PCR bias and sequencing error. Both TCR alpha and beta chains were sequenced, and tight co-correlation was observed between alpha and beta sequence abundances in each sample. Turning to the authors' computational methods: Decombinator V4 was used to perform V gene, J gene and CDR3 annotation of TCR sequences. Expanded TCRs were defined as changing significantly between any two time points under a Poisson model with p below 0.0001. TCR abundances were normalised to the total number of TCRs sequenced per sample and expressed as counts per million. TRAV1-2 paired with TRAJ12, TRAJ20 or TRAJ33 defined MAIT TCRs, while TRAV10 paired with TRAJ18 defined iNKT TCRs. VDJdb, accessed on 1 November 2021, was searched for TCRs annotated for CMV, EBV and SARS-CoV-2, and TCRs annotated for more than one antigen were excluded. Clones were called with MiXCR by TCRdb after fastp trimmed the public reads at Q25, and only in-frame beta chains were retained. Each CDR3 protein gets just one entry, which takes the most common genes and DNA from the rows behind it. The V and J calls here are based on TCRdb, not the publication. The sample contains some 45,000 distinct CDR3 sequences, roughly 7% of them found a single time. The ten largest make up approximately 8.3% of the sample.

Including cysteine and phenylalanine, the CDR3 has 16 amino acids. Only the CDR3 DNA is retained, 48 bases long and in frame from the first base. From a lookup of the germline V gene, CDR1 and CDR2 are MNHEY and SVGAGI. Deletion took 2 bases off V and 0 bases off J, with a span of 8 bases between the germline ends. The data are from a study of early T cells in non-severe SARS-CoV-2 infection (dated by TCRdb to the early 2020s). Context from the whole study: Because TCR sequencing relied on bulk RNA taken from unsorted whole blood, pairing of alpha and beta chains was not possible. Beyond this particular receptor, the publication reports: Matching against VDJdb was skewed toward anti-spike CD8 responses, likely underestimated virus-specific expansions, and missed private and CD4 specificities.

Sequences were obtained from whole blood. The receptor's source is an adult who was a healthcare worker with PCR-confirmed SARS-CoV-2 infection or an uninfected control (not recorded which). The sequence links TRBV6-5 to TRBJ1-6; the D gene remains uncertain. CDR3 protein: CASSYRQSSYNSPLHF. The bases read TGTGCCAGCAGTTACCGTCAGAGCTCCTATAATTCACCCCTCCACTTT.